Following are 30 T cell receptor beta chains from one sample sequenced in a study of blood T cell repertoires in COVID-19. TCRdb keeps only in-frame clones here, not all; method: immunoSEQ multiplex PCR. The data show 350,000 to 550,000 clones, approximately 90% seen once. Specimen: PBMCs or T cells enriched from blood (not recorded which). Receptors originate from a young woman with acute COVID-19.

The rearrangement joins TRBV7-9 to TRBJ2-2; 9 bases are a match to TRBD1. Germline V lookup: CDR1 SEHNR, CDR2 FQNEAQ (reference sequence). The J segment lost 4 bases and the V segment lost 5 bases, leaving 5 bases of the junction unmatched. CDR3 length equals 15 residues. The CDR3 is CASSLGQGGTGELFF. The CDR3 region has the DNA TGTGCCAGCAGCCTGGGACAGGGTGGCACCGGGGAGCTGTTTTTT.

The chain is built from TRBV7-6 and TRBJ1-1; no clear D. This CDR3 comprises 13 residues. From germline, CDR1 is SGHVS and CDR2 FNYEAQ. V was shortened by 5 bases and J by 5 bases, with 12 bases between the two germline ends. CDR3 DNA sequence: TGTGCCAGCAGCCCGGGTCCGTGGACTGAAGCTTTCTTT. Translating it yields CASSPGPWTEAFF.

This chain joins TRBV28 and TRBJ2-3, with 7 positions matching TRBD1. The length of the CDR3 is 15 residues. Losses at the gene ends were 7 bases for V and 4 bases for J; bases not matched to a gene: 11. Germline V lookup: CDR1 MDHEN, CDR2 SYDVKM. CDR3: CASIPGGARADTQYF. CDR3 in DNA: TGTGCCAGCATCCCAGGGGGAGCTCGGGCAGATACGCAGTATTTT.

The chain recombines TRBV27 with TRBJ2-7; TRBD1 matches at 7 bases. Per the germline V gene, CDR1 is MNHEY and CDR2 is SMNVEV (reference sequence). V dropped 6 bases and J dropped 5; count of bases not matched to a gene: 7. The CDR3 has 13 residues. CDR3 in amino acids: CASRRTGVHEQYF. CDR3 in DNA: TGTGCCAGCAGACGTACAGGGGTCCACGAGCAGTACTTC.

In DNA form, the CDR3 reads TGTGCCAGCAGTGAATGGGGGGAAGGGGAGACCCAGTACTTC. This sequence encodes CASSEWGEGETQYF. This sequence joins TRBV25-1 and TRBJ2-5; D may be TRBD2 (6 bases). Trimming took off 1 base at V and 5 bases at J, with 11 bases between the two ends. CDR3 length equals 14 residues. The germline V gene has CDR1 MGHDK and CDR2 SYGVNS.

V and J are TRBV16 and TRBJ2-3; D unclear. The ends were cut back, 0 bases at V and 0 bases at J, with 10 bases in the middle. Germline V gene data show CDR1 as KGHSY and CDR2 as FQNENV. CDR3 length: 16 residues. The CDR3 reads CASSQSADTSTDTQYF. The CDR3 nucleotides are TGTGCCAGCAGCCAATCCGCCGACACTAGCACAGATACGCAGTATTTT.

The chain joins TRBV5-8 to TRBJ2-5; D is unclear. In germline, CDR1 is SGHTS, CDR2 YDEGEE. Trimming left V 7 bases short and J 4 bases short, with 11 bases between. The CDR3 runs to 12 residues. The CDR3 DNA reads TGTGCCAGCGCCAGGTTGTTAGAGACCCAGTACTTC. Its translation: CASARLLETQYF.

The chain combines TRBV6-1 with TRBJ1-6, with a tentative D call TRBD1 (5 bases). This CDR3 is built from 16 residues. Germline assignment: CDR1 MNHNS and CDR2 SASEGT. V was trimmed by 2 bases and J by 7 bases, leaving 15 bases between them. The CDR3 DNA reads as TGTGCCAGCAGTGAATTGATAGGGAGGGACAATTCACCCCTCCACTTT. It codes for CASSELIGRDNSPLHF.

The chain links TRBV5-6 to TRBJ2-7, with D perhaps matching TRBD1 (6 bases). Germline V gene data show CDR1 as SGHDT and CDR2 as YYEEEE. V lost 3 bases and J lost 3, with 16 bases in between. The CDR3 totals 15 residues. CDR3: CASSSRTATIYEQYF. The CDR3 DNA sequence: TGTGCCAGCAGCTCCCGGACAGCGACAATCTACGAGCAGTACTTC.

The chain combines TRBV5-6 with TRBJ1-4, with 11 bases lining up with TRBD1. The CDR3 extends over 13 amino acids. Germline assignment: CDR1 SGHDT and CDR2 YYEEEE. Trimming cost V 4 bases and J 9 bases; bases outside gene matches: 2. CDR3 DNA sequence: TGTGCCAGCAGCGTGGACAGGGGGCAAAAACTGTTTTTT. It encodes CASSVDRGQKLFF.

The chain is built from TRBV27 and TRBJ2-3; 12 nucleotides line up with TRBD2. With V trimmed by 5 bases and J by 4 bases, 7 bases remained unmatched. This CDR3 spans 16 amino acids. The germline CDR1 and CDR2 sequences are MNHEY and SMNVEV (reference sequence). CDR3 loop: CASSPSSGGAPDTQYF. The CDR3 bases are TGTGCCAGCAGTCCCTCTAGCGGGGGGGCCCCAGATACGCAGTATTTT.

The chain couples TRBV6-5 to TRBJ1-1; 8 bases fit TRBD1. The CDR3 contains 16 residues. After removal of 4 bases from V and 5 bases from J, the junction contained 12 bases not matched to a gene. Germline V gene data show CDR1 as MNHEY and CDR2 as SVGAGI. The CDR3 region is CASSWQAGGLPTEAFF. The CDR3 nucleotides are TGTGCCAGCAGTTGGCAAGCAGGGGGCCTGCCTACTGAAGCTTTCTTT.

The CDR3 here is CASSLGQLGTEAFF. The CDR3 DNA reads TGCGCCAGCAGCTTGGGACAGCTCGGCACTGAAGCTTTCTTT. The chain links TRBV5-1 to TRBJ1-1; possible D gene TRBD1, 5 bases. The germline gives CDR1 SGHRS, CDR2 YFSETQ. The CDR3 is 14 residues long. V lost 0 bases to trimming and J lost 4 bases, with 10 bases between them.

The V and J genes are TRBV3-1 (or the pseudogene TRBV3-2) and TRBJ1-2; 7 bases map to TRBD1. The CDR3 is made up of 15 amino acids. Unmatched junction bases numbered 4, after V lost 2 bases and J lost 1 base. The germline V gene encodes CDR1 LGHDT and CDR2 YNNKEL (reference sequence). CDR3 DNA sequence: TGTGCCAGCAGCCAACAGACAGGGCGTAACTATGGCTACACCTTC. Its protein is CASSQQTGRNYGYTF.

The rearrangement uses TRBV2 and TRBJ2-1; TRBD2 matches 13 bases. V dropped 5 bases and J dropped 10; count of bases not matched to a gene: 5. The CDR3 sequence is 14 residues long. From germline, CDR1 is SNHLY and CDR2 FYNNEI. DNA of the CDR3: TGTGCCAGCAGTCGGACTAGCGGGGGATCCGAGCAGTTCTTC. Residues: CASSRTSGGSEQFF.

The gene calls are TRBV24-1 and TRBJ2-1; 11 bases are a match to TRBD2. Germline V gene sequence: CDR1 KGHDR, CDR2 SFDVKD. V lost 4 bases and J lost 12; bases outside the gene matches: 7. The CDR3 covers 14 residues. The CDR3 region has the DNA TGTGCCACCAGTGACGGTACCGGACTAGCGGGGCAGTTCTTC. It translates to CATSDGTGLAGQFF.

This clone was observed a handful of times. This chain connects TRBV5-4 to TRBJ2-3; D gene unclear. Trimming took off 1 base at V and 0 bases at J, with 6 bases between the two ends. Germline V gene lookup returns CDR1 SGHNT and CDR2 YYREEE (reference sequence). The CDR3 covers 14 residues. Here the CDR3 DNA reads TGTGCCAGCAGCTTGTTCCGTAGCACAGATACGCAGTATTTT. Its protein is CASSLFRSTDTQYF.

V usage is TRBV5-1 and J usage is TRBJ2-5; D possibly corresponds to TRBD1 (5 bases). This CDR3 contains 13 residues. Germline V gives CDR1 SGHRS, CDR2 YFSETQ. Trimming took off 7 bases at V and 7 bases at J, with 17 bases between the two ends. The CDR3 loop reads CASQKGMDGTQYF. Written as DNA, the CDR3 is TGCGCCAGCCAGAAGGGGATGGACGGGACCCAGTACTTC.

The chain joins TRBV11-2 to TRBJ2-3; 11 bases map to TRBD2. This CDR3 region has 17 residues. The J segment lost 4 bases and the V segment lost 0 bases, leaving 6 bases of the junction unmatched. CDR1 and CDR2 from the germline V gene are SGHAT and FQNNGV. CDR3 loop: CASSLDPTSGSPDTQYF. The CDR3 DNA is TGTGCCAGCAGCTTAGATCCCACTAGCGGGAGCCCAGATACGCAGTATTTT.

The chain recombines TRBV9 with TRBJ1-1, with 8 bases identical to TRBD1. CDR1 is SGDLS, CDR2 YYNGEE, per germline. The ends lost 4 bases at V and 8 bases at J; junction bases unmatched: 4. The CDR3 consists of 12 residues. The CDR3 DNA follows: TGTGCCAGCAGCTTGGACAGGGCCGAAGCTTTCTTT. This codes for CASSLDRAEAFF.

The chain carries TRBV13 and TRBJ2-7, with D maybe TRBD2 (6 bases). CDR1 is PRHDT and CDR2 is FYEKMQ in the germline V gene (reference sequence). The germline V and J ends were trimmed by 5 bases and 0 bases, with 11 bases remaining between them. The CDR3 totals 14 residues. In DNA form, the CDR3 reads TGTGCCAGCAGCACCCTGACTAGCTCCTACGAGCAGTACTTC. Translating it yields CASSTLTSSYEQYF.

This clone was picked up one time. This chain joins TRBV18 and TRBJ1-3; D is unclear. This CDR3 has 15 amino acids. Trimming shortened V by 3 bases and J by 0 bases, and 9 bases separated the two germline ends. Germline-derived CDR1 and CDR2 are KGHSH and LQKENI. CDR3 bases: TGTGCCAGCTCACCTGAACGGGACTCTGGAAACACCATATATTTT. This encodes CASSPERDSGNTIYF. The full variable domain, with the rest looked up from reference TRBV18 and TRBJ1-3, is NAGVMQNPRHLVRRRGQEARLRCSPMKGHSHVYWYRQLPEEGLKFMVYLQKENIIDESGMPKERFSAEFPKEGPSILRIQQVVRGDSAAYFCASSPERDSGNTIYFGEGSWLTVV.

This clone has just one count. The sample holds other DNA sequences that translate to the same CDR3. The chain carries TRBV19 and TRBJ1-4, with 9 bases lining up with TRBD1. The CDR3 consists of 14 residues. Per germline, CDR1 LNHDA and CDR2 SQIVND (reference sequence). Trimming took 5 bases from V and 8 from J; bases not matched to a gene: 6. This chain's CDR3 is CASSPGQGGEKLFF. The CDR3 nucleotides read TGTGCCAGTAGTCCGGGACAGGGTGGAGAAAAACTGTTTTTT.

V gene TRBV29-1 combines with J gene TRBJ1-3; perhaps TRBD1 as D (5 bases). The length of the CDR3 is 15 residues. The ends were cut back, 4 bases at V and 0 bases at J, with 13 bases in the middle. Germline values: CDR1 SQVTM, CDR2 ANQGSEA. CDR3 region: CSVVMGQTSGNTIYF. Here the CDR3 DNA reads TGCAGCGTTGTGATGGGGCAGACCTCTGGAAACACCATATATTTT. Based on the CDR3 plus reference TRBV29-1 and TRBJ1-3, the full variable domain is SAVISQKPSRDICQRGTSLTIQCQVDSQVTMMFWYRQQPGQSLTLIATANQGSEATYESGFVIDKFPISRPNLTFSTLTVSNMSPEDSSIYLCSVVMGQTSGNTIYFGEGSWLTVV.

The rearrangement joins TRBV6-5 to TRBJ1-1; the D is unclear. V was cut by 7 bases and J by 1 base, with 10 bases left in between. The CDR3 sequence is 13 residues long. Germline V gene lookup returns CDR1 MNHEY and CDR2 SVGAGI. The CDR3: CASTRLANTEAFF. CDR3 nucleotide sequence: TGTGCCAGCACCCGTTTAGCGAACACTGAAGCTTTCTTT.

The rearrangement joins TRBV2 to TRBJ2-1; 11 bases fit TRBD1. CDR1 is SNHLY and CDR2 is FYNNEI in the germline V gene. With V trimmed by 6 bases and J by 2 bases, 3 bases remained unmatched. CDR3 length: 15 amino acids. The CDR3 DNA sequence: TGTGCCAGCAGGGAGGGACAGGGGGCCTACAATGAGCAGTTCTTC. It codes for CASREGQGAYNEQFF.

The rearrangement joins TRBV7-8 to TRBJ2-3; TRBD1 aligns across 7 bases. The junction had 11 bases not matched to a gene; V was cut back by 5 bases and J by 0 bases. Germline CDR1 SGHVS, CDR2 FQNEAQ. The CDR3 covers 17 residues. The CDR3 region has the DNA TGTGCCAGCAGCCCCAAAACAGGGGCCTTTAGCACAGATACGCAGTATTTT. This translates into CASSPKTGAFSTDTQYF.

This clone was counted a few times. J is TRBJ1-1 and V is TRBV27; D remains unclear. The CDR3 sequence is 15 residues long. Germline assignment: CDR1 MNHEY and CDR2 SMNVEV (reference sequence). V shed 0 bases and J shed 0 bases, with 8 bases lying between them. The CDR3 is CASSLSAVLNTEAFF. The CDR3 nucleotides are TGTGCCAGCAGTTTATCCGCGGTTTTGAACACTGAAGCTTTCTTT.

The rearrangement joins TRBV10-2 to TRBJ1-1; D is undetermined. CDR1 WSHSY and CDR2 SAAADI come from the germline V gene. V shed 5 bases and J shed 4 bases, with 14 bases lying between them. This CDR3 spans 14 amino acids. The CDR3 nucleotides are TGCGCCAGCAGTCTCCCGCGGCTCGCCACTGAAGCTTTCTTT. This codes for CASSLPRLATEAFF.

The chain combines TRBV2 with TRBJ2-1; 7 bases align to TRBD1. V shed 9 bases, J shed 0 bases, and the junction held 2 bases outside the gene matches. The CDR3 loop spans 13 amino acids. Germline assignment: CDR1 SNHLY and CDR2 FYNNEI. The chain's CDR3 is CASRQGSYNEQFF. As DNA, the CDR3 is TGTGCCAGTAGACAGGGCTCCTACAATGAGCAGTTCTTC. Together with reference TRBV2 and TRBJ2-1, the CDR3 gives the full variable domain: EPEVTQTPSHQVTQMGQEVILRCVPISNHLYFYWYRQILGQKVEFLVSFYNNEISEKSEIFDDQFSVERPDGSNFTLKIRSTKLEDSAMYFCASRQGSYNEQFFGPGTRLTVL.